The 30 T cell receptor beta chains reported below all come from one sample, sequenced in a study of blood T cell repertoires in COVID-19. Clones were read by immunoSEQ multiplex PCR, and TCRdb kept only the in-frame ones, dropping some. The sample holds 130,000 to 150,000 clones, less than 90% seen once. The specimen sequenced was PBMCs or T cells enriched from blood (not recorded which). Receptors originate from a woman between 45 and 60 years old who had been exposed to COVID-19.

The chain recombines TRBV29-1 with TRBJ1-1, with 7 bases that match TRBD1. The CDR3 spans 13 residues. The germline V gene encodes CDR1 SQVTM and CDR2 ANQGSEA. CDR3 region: CRAWTGSNTEAFF. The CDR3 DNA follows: TGCAGAGCCTGGACAGGTTCGAACACTGAAGCTTTCTTT.

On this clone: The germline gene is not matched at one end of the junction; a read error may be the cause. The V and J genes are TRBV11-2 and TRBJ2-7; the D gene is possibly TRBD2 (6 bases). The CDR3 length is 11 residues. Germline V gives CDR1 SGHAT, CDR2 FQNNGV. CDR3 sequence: CASSSGLLHWF. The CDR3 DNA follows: TGTGCCAGCAGCTCGGGACTTCTGCACTGGTTC.

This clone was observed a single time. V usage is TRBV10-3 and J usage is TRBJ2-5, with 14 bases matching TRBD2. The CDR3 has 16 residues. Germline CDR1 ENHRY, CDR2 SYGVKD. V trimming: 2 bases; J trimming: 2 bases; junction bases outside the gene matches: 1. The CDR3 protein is CAISEGLAGGQETQYF. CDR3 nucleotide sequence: TGTGCCATCAGTGAGGGACTAGCGGGGGGACAAGAGACCCAGTACTTC.

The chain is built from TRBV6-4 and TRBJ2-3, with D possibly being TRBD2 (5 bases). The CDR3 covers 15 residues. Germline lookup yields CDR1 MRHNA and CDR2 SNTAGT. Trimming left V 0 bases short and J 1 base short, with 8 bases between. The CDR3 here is CASSDSVSGTDTQYF. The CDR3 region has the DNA TGTGCCAGCAGTGACTCGGTTAGCGGCACAGATACGCAGTATTTT.

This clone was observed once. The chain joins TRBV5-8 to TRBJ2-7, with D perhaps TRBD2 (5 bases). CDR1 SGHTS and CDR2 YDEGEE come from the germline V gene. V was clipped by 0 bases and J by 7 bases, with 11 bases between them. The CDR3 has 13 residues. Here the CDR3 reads CASSLAQSGEQYF. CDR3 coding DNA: TGTGCCAGCAGCTTGGCTCAGTCGGGAGAGCAGTACTTC.

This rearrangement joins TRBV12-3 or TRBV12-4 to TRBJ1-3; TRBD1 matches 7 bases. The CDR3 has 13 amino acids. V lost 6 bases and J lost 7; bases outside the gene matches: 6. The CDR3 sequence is CASSPGQENTIYF. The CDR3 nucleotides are TGTGCCAGCAGCCCCGGACAGGAGAACACCATATATTTT.

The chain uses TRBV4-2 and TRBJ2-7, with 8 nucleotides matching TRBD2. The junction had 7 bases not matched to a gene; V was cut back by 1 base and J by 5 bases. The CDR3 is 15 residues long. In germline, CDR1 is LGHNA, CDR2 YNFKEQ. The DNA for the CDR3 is TGTGCCAGCAGCCAAGGGGCCAGCGGGGGACACGAGCAGTACTTC. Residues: CASSQGASGGHEQYF.

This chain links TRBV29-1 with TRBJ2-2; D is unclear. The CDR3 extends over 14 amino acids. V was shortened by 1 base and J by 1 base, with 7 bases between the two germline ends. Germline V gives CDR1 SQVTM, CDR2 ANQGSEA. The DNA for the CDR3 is TGCAGCGTTGAAGGTCAGGAGAACACCGGGGAGCTGTTTTTT. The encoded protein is CSVEGQENTGELFF.

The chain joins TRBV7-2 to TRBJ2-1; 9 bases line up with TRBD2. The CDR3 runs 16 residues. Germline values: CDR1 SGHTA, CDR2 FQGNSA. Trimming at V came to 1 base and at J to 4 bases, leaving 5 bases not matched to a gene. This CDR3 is CASSLDAGGGYNEQFF. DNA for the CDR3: TGTGCCAGCAGCTTAGATGCGGGAGGGGGATACAATGAGCAGTTCTTC.

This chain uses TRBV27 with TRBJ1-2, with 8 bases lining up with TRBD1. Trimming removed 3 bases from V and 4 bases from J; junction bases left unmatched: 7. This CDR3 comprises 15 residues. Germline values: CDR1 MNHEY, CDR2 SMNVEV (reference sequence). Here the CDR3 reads CASSFTGGNLYGYTF. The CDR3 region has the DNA TGTGCCAGCAGTTTCACAGGGGGGAACCTCTATGGCTACACCTTC.

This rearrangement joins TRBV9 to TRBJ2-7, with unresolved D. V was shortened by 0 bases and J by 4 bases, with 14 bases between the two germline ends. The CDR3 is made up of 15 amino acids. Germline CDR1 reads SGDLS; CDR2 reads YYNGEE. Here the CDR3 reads CASSVEPLLGYEQYF. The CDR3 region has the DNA TGTGCCAGCAGCGTAGAACCTTTGCTCGGTTACGAGCAGTACTTC.

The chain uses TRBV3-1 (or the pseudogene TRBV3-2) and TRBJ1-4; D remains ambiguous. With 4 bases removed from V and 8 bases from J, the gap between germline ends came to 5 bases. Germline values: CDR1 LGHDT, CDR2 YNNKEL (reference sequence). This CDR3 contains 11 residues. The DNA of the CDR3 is TGTGCCAGCAGCCCGTTCGAAAAACTGTTTTTT. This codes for CASSPFEKLFF.

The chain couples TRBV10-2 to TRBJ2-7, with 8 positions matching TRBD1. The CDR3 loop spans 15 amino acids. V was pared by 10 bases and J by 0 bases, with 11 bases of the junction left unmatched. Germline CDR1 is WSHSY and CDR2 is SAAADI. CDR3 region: CATTVPTGASYEQYF. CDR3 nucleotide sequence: TGCGCCACTACAGTCCCGACAGGGGCCTCCTACGAGCAGTACTTC.

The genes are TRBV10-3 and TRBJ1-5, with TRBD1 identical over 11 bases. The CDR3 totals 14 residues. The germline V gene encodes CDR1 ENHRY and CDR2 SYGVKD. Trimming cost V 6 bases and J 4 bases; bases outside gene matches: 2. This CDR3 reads CAIRGTGGNQPQHF. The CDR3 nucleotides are TGTGCCATCAGAGGGACAGGGGGTAATCAGCCCCAGCATTTT.

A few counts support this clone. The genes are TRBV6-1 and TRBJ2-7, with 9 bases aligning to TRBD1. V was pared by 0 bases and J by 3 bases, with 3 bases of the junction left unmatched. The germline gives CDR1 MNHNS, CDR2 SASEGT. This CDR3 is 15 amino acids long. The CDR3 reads CASSEAEDRGYEQYF. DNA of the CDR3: TGTGCCAGCAGTGAAGCGGAGGACAGGGGCTACGAGCAGTACTTC.

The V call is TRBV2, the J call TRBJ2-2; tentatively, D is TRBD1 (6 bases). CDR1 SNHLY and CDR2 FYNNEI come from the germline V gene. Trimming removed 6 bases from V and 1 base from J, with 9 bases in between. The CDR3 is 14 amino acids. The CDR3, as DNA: TGTGCCAGCAGGGACAGCCTGAACACCGGGGAGCTGTTTTTT. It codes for CASRDSLNTGELFF.

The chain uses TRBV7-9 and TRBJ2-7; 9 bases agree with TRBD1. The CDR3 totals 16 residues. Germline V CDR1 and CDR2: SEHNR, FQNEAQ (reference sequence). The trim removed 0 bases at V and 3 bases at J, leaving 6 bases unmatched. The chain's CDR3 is CASSLANRDRDYEQYF. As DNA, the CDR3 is TGTGCCAGCAGCTTAGCCAACCGGGACAGGGACTACGAGCAGTACTTC. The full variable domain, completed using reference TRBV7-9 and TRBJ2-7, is DTGVSQNPRHKITKRGQNVTFRCDPISEHNRLYWYRQTLGQGPEFLTYFQNEAQLEKSRLLSDRFSAERPKGSFSTLEIQRTEQGDSAMYLCASSLANRDRDYEQYFGPGTRLTVT.

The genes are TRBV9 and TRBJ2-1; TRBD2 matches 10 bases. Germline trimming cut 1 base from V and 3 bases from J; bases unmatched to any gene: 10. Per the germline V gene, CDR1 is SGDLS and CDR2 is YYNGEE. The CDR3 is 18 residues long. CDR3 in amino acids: CASSVNPAGGPFYNEQFF. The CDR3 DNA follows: TGTGCCAGCAGCGTAAACCCAGCGGGAGGGCCGTTCTACAATGAGCAGTTCTTC.

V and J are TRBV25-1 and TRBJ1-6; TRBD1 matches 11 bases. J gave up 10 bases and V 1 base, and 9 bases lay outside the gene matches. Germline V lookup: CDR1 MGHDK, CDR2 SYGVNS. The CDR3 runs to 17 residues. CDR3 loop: CASSEFMGTGGKSPLHF. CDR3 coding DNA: TGTGCCAGCAGTGAATTTATGGGGACAGGGGGTAAATCACCCCTCCACTTT.

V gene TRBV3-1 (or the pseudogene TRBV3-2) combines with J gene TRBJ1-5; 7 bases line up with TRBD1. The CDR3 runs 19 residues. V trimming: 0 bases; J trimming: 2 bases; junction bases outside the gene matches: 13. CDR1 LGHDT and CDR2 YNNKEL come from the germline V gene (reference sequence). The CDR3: CASSQDRGRGVSGNQPQHF. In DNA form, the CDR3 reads TGTGCCAGCAGCCAAGATAGGGGCAGGGGGGTTAGTGGCAATCAGCCCCAGCATTTT.

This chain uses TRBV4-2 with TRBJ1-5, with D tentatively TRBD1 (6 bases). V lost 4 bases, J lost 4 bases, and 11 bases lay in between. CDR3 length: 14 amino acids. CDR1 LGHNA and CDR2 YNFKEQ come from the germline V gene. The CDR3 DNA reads TGTGCCAGCAGCCTGGACAGCAGGAATCAGCCCCAGCATTTT. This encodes CASSLDSRNQPQHF.

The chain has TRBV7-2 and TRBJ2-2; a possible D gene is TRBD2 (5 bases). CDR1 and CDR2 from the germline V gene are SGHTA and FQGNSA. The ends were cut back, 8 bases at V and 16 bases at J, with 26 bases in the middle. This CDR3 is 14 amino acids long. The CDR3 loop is CASAPAPGTGVEFF. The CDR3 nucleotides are TGTGCCAGCGCCCCCGCCCCGGGAACCGGGGTCGAGTTTTTT.

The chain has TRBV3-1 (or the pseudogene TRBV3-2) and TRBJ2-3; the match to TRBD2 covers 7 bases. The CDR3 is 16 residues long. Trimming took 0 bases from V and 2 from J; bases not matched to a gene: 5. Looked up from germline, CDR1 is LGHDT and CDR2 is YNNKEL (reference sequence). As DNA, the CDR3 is TGTGCCAGCAGCCAAGATATGGGGGGGGACACAGATACGCAGTATTTT. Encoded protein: CASSQDMGGDTDTQYF.

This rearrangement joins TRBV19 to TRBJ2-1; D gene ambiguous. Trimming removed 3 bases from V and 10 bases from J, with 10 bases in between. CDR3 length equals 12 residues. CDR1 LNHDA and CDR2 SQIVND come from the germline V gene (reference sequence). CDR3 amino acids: CASSISESEQFF. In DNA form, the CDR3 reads TGTGCCAGTAGTATCTCTGAGTCGGAGCAGTTCTTC.

The CDR3 is CASTFGANVLTF. CDR3 nucleotides: TGTGCCAGTACTTTTGGGGCCAACGTCCTGACTTTC. The chain couples TRBV19 to TRBJ2-6, with D hard to call. V dropped 7 bases and J dropped 3 bases, with 4 bases sitting between them. The CDR3 consists of 12 residues. The V gene's germline CDR1 is LNHDA and CDR2 SQIVND (reference sequence).

The CDR3 loop reads CASSKIWSGPGDTQYF. In nucleotides, the CDR3 is TGTGCCAGCAGTAAAATATGGAGCGGGCCGGGAGATACGCAGTATTTT. This rearrangement joins TRBV6-2 or TRBV6-3 to TRBJ2-3; possibly TRBD2 for D (6 bases). This CDR3 region has 16 residues. Germline CDR1 and CDR2: MNHEY and SVGEGT. V was trimmed by 5 bases and J by 5 bases, leaving 20 bases between them.

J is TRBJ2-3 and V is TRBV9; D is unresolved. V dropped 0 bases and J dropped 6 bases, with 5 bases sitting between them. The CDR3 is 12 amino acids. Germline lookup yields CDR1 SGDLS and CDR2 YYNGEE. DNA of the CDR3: TGTGCCAGCAGCGTAGCTCCGGATACGCAGTATTTT. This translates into CASSVAPDTQYF.

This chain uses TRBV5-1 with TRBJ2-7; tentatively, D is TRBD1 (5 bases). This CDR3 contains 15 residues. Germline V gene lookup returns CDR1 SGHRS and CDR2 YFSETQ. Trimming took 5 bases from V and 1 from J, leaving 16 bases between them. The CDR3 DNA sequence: TGCGCCAGCAGACCAGCGACAGTCAATTCCTACGAGCAGTACTTC. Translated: CASRPATVNSYEQYF.

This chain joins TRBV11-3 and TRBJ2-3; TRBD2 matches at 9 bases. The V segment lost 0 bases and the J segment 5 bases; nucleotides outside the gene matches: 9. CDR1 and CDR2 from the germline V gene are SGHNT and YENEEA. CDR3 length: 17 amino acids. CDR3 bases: TGTGCCAGCAGCTTAGATGTCCGCGGGAGGGGGAGAGATACGCAGTATTTT. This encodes CASSLDVRGRGRDTQYF.

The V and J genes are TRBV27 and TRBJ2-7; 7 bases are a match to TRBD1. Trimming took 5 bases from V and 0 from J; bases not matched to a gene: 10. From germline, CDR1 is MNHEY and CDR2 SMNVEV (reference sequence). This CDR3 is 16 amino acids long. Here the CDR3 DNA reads TGTGCCAGCAGTAAACTTACGGGACAGCCCTCCTACGAGCAGTACTTC. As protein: CASSKLTGQPSYEQYF.